Following are 31 T cell receptor beta chains from one sample sequenced in a study of OX40 agonist ivuxolimab in advanced cancers. Sequencing was performed with immunoSEQ multiplex PCR; in TCRdb, only in-frame clones are kept and a portion is missing. The repertoire includes some 16,000 clones, around four fifths of them detected once, and around 12% sits in the top ten. Sequenced material: CD4+ or CD8+ T cells sorted from blood, taken in a trial of the OX40 agonist ivuxolimab. Receptor source: an adult with an advanced solid tumor such as melanoma, head and neck, liver or kidney cancer.

The CDR3 nucleotides are TGTGCCAGCAGTGGGGGGGGGCCAGGGTTTTTGGGAGGCAATCAGCCCCAGCATTTT. Amino acid sequence: CASSGGGPGFLGGNQPQHF. This chain links TRBV6-4 with TRBJ1-5; TRBD1 is a possible D gene (6 bases). The CDR3 consists of 19 residues. The germline gives CDR1 MRHNA, CDR2 SNTAGT. V was clipped by 4 bases and J by 2 bases, with 24 bases between them.

The chain recombines TRBV4-3 with TRBJ1-2; 7 bases map to TRBD1. This CDR3 contains 16 residues. The junction had 7 bases not matched to a gene; V was cut back by 0 bases and J by 3 bases. Germline CDR1 LGHNA, CDR2 YSLEER. The CDR3 DNA sequence: TGCGCCAGCAGCCAAGATACCGGACAGGCTTACTATGGCTACACCTTC. Translation gives CASSQDTGQAYYGYTF.

The rearrangement uses TRBV6-1 and TRBJ2-2; TRBD2 aligns across 7 bases. Per the germline V gene, CDR1 is MNHNS and CDR2 is SASEGT. CDR3 length: 15 amino acids. Losses at the gene ends were 6 bases for V and 0 bases for J; bases not matched to a gene: 4. CDR3 DNA: TGTGCCAGCAGCTTAGCGGGTTCGAACACCGGGGAGCTGTTTTTT. Translation: CASSLAGSNTGELFF.

The chain recombines TRBV7-8 with TRBJ2-7; no firm D call. V lost 5 bases to trimming and J lost 0 bases, with 11 bases between them. The CDR3 runs to 14 residues. Per the germline V gene, CDR1 is SGHVS and CDR2 is FQNEAQ. CDR3: CASSPRVSSYEQYF. CDR3 nucleotides: TGTGCCAGCAGCCCCCGGGTCAGCTCCTACGAGCAGTACTTC.

The chain joins TRBV10-3 to TRBJ1-1; TRBD1 matches at 9 bases. The V segment lost 10 bases and the J segment 2 bases; nucleotides outside the gene matches: 8. This CDR3 contains 14 residues. The V gene's germline CDR1 is ENHRY and CDR2 SYGVKD. CDR3 sequence: CATTGTGTNTEAFF. The CDR3 DNA sequence: TGTGCCACCACCGGGACAGGGACCAACACTGAAGCTTTCTTT.

The rearrangement joins TRBV7-8 to TRBJ2-7; D remains ambiguous. Looked up from germline, CDR1 is SGHVS and CDR2 is FQNEAQ. V dropped 0 bases and J dropped 0 bases, with 6 bases sitting between them. The CDR3 sequence is 14 residues long. The CDR3: CASSLAWTSYEQYF. Here the CDR3 DNA reads TGTGCCAGCAGCTTAGCGTGGACCTCCTACGAGCAGTACTTC.

Comments on this clone: The junction differs from germline at one of its ends, possibly a read error. J is TRBJ2-3 and V is TRBV7-9; D tentatively fits TRBD1 or TRBD2 (5 bases each). This CDR3 has 12 amino acids. Per the germline V gene, CDR1 is SEHNR and CDR2 is FQNEAQ (reference sequence). The CDR3 is CASSNLEPGTDF. Here the CDR3 DNA reads TGTGCCAGCAGCAACCTAGAACCCGGGACGGATTTT.

This chain links TRBV11-3 with TRBJ2-5; TRBD2 aligns across 9 bases. The CDR3 has 14 residues. V lost 5 bases to trimming and J lost 5 bases; unmatched junction nucleotides: 6. In germline, CDR1 is SGHNT, CDR2 YENEEA. The CDR3 nucleotides are TGTGCCAGCAGCCCTGCGGGGGGGCGGGAGACCCAGTACTTC. Protein product: CASSPAGGRETQYF. The variable domain in full, completed from reference TRBV11-3 and TRBJ2-5, reads EAGVVQSPRYKIIEKKQPVAFWCNPISGHNTLYWYLQNLGQGPELLIRYENEEAVDDSQLPKDRFSAERLKGVDSTLKIQPAELGDSAVYLCASSPAGGRETQYFGPGTRLLVL.

The rearrangement uses TRBV7-9 and TRBJ2-1, with 12 bases matching TRBD2. Trimming cost V 4 bases and J 0 bases; bases outside gene matches: 4. The CDR3 totals 17 residues. The germline V gene has CDR1 SEHNR and CDR2 FQNEAQ (reference sequence). CDR3 DNA: TGTGCCAGCAGCTCCGGGACTAGCGGGCCCTCCTACAATGAGCAGTTCTTC. It encodes CASSSGTSGPSYNEQFF.

The chain is built from TRBV11-3 and TRBJ2-2; D unclear. CDR3 length equals 12 residues. Trimming cost V 0 bases and J 9 bases, with 5 bases left between them. Germline assignment: CDR1 SGHNT and CDR2 YENEEA. The DNA of the CDR3 is TGTGCCAGCAGCTTAGATAGAAGGGAGCTGTTTTTT. This sequence encodes CASSLDRRELFF. Looking up the rest from reference TRBV11-3 and TRBJ2-2 gives the full variable domain: EAGVVQSPRYKIIEKKQPVAFWCNPISGHNTLYWYLQNLGQGPELLIRYENEEAVDDSQLPKDRFSAERLKGVDSTLKIQPAELGDSAVYLCASSLDRRELFFGEGSRLTVL.

The J gene is TRBJ1-1, the V gene TRBV4-1; D unclear. V was clipped by 4 bases and J by 1 base, with 16 bases between them. This CDR3 has 16 amino acids. Germline V gene sequence: CDR1 MGHRA, CDR2 YSYEKL. In DNA form, the CDR3 reads TGCGCCAGCAGCCCTTACGATGACGGTCGGAACACTGAAGCTTTCTTT. The encoded protein is CASSPYDDGRNTEAFF.

V is TRBV5-6 and J is TRBJ1-6, with D unresolved. The CDR3 is 15 residues long. Germline loops: CDR1 SGHDT, CDR2 YYEEEE. Trimming took off 0 bases at V and 8 bases at J, with 12 bases between the two ends. For the CDR3, the DNA is TGTGCCAGCAGCTTGGGGGCAGTCTGGTATTCACCCCTCCACTTT. It yields the protein CASSLGAVWYSPLHF.

The CDR3 is CASSGQDFSYEQYF. The CDR3 DNA follows: TGTGCCAGCAGCGGACAGGACTTCTCCTACGAGCAGTACTTC. The chain joins TRBV7-2 to TRBJ2-7, with 7 bases identical to TRBD1. The J segment lost 0 bases and the V segment lost 5 bases, leaving 4 bases of the junction unmatched. Per germline, CDR1 SGHTA and CDR2 FQGNSA. CDR3 length: 14 amino acids.

CDR3 loop: CASSQEGQGYYEQYF. CDR3 DNA: TGCGCCAGCAGCCAAGAGGGACAGGGCTACTACGAGCAGTACTTC. The rearrangement joins TRBV4-3 to TRBJ2-7, with TRBD1 matching 9 bases. The germline gives CDR1 LGHNA, CDR2 YSLEER. Losses at the gene ends were 0 bases for V and 3 bases for J; bases not matched to a gene: 3. There are 15 residues in the CDR3.

The genes are TRBV27 and TRBJ2-7; 7 nucleotides agree with TRBD1. V lost 2 bases, J lost 2 bases, and 3 bases stayed unmatched. CDR3 length: 14 amino acids. Germline assignment: CDR1 MNHEY and CDR2 SMNVEV (reference sequence). This CDR3 is CASSLMGQTYEQYF. DNA of the CDR3: TGTGCCAGCAGTTTAATGGGACAGACCTACGAGCAGTACTTC.

This clone was observed a few times. V is TRBV7-8 and J is TRBJ2-1; the D gene is possibly TRBD2 (6 bases). The CDR3 contains 14 residues. Per the germline V gene, CDR1 is SGHVS and CDR2 is FQNEAQ. Trimming left V 5 bases short and J 3 bases short, with 11 bases between. The CDR3 bases are TGTGCCAGCAGCCCGCTGGGGGGCTACAATGAGCAGTTCTTC. Amino acids: CASSPLGGYNEQFF.

This chain links TRBV13 with TRBJ2-7; TRBD1 matches at 10 bases. J gave up 3 bases and V 6 bases, and 8 bases lay outside the gene matches. This CDR3 is 15 amino acids long. Germline assignment: CDR1 PRHDT and CDR2 FYEKMQ (reference sequence). CDR3 sequence reads: CASSSPGTGDYEQYF. The CDR3 DNA sequence: TGTGCCAGCAGTTCCCCCGGGACAGGGGACTACGAGCAGTACTTC.

V is TRBV6-5 and J is TRBJ2-7, with D unclear. V dropped 5 bases and J dropped 5 bases, with 13 bases sitting between them. The CDR3 contains 13 residues. Germline lookup yields CDR1 MNHEY and CDR2 SVGAGI. DNA for the CDR3: TGTGCCAGCAGTACCTATTTAGGCGACGAGCAGTACTTC. Translated: CASSTYLGDEQYF.

Note on this clone: At one end, the junction sequence differs from germline, possibly due to a read error. The rearrangement links TRBV27 to TRBJ2-2; tentatively, D is TRBD2 (5 bases). CDR1 is MNHEY and CDR2 is SMNVEV in the germline V gene (reference sequence). The CDR3 is 14 amino acids. As DNA, the CDR3 is TGTGCCAGCAGTTTATCCTGGGTAAGCCGGGGAGCTGTTTTT. Residues: CASSLSWVSRGAVF.

The rearrangement uses TRBV5-4 and TRBJ1-6; D unresolved. This CDR3 is built from 13 residues. Germline V lookup: CDR1 SGHNT, CDR2 YYREEE (reference sequence). Between the trimmed V and J ends, which lost 4 bases and 6 bases, there was a span of 8 bases. The CDR3 sequence is CASSPAANSPLHF. The CDR3 region has the DNA TGTGCCAGCAGCCCGGCAGCTAATTCACCCCTCCACTTT.

The chain is built from TRBV6-5 and TRBJ2-3, with TRBD1 as a possible D gene (6 bases). Trimming took off 0 bases at V and 2 bases at J, with 9 bases between the two ends. Germline loops: CDR1 MNHEY, CDR2 SVGAGI. The CDR3 has 15 amino acids. This CDR3 is CASSYSAGDTDTQYF. The CDR3 region has the DNA TGTGCCAGCAGTTACTCCGCAGGGGACACAGATACGCAGTATTTT.

CDR3 loop: CASSPWTGLVSPLHF. The CDR3 DNA sequence: TGTGCCAGCAGCCCGTGGACAGGGTTGGTTTCACCCCTCCACTTT. V and J are TRBV9 and TRBJ1-6; 8 nucleotides match TRBD1. J lost 9 bases, V lost 4 bases, and 9 bases had no gene match. Germline V gene data show CDR1 as SGDLS and CDR2 as YYNGEE. The CDR3 has 15 residues.

V is TRBV13 and J is TRBJ1-3, with TRBD1 as a possible D gene (5 bases). The CDR3 runs 14 residues. Germline V gives CDR1 PRHDT, CDR2 FYEKMQ (reference sequence). V lost 4 bases to trimming and J lost 4 bases, with 11 bases between them. Written as DNA, the CDR3 is TGTGCCAGCAGCTCCGGGACCATGGGAAACACCATATATTTT. Amino acids: CASSSGTMGNTIYF.

The genes are TRBV6-1 and TRBJ1-5; perhaps TRBD1 as D (6 bases). The CDR3 runs 15 residues. The germline V and J ends were trimmed by 1 base and 4 bases, with 11 bases remaining between them. The germline gives CDR1 MNHNS, CDR2 SASEGT. CDR3 sequence (DNA): TGTGCCAGCAGTGAAGAGGAGGGGGGGAATCAGCCCCAGCATTTT. Encoded protein: CASSEEEGGNQPQHF.

This sequence joins TRBV9 and TRBJ2-3, with D possibly TRBD1 on 5 matching bases. The CDR3 loop spans 13 amino acids. Trimming removed 0 bases from V and 5 bases from J, with 7 bases in between. Germline values: CDR1 SGDLS, CDR2 YYNGEE. The CDR3 region has the DNA TGTGCCAGCAGCGTAGTAAGGGGAGATACGCAGTATTTT. It translates to CASSVVRGDTQYF.

The chain employs TRBV4-3 and TRBJ1-2, with D possibly being TRBD1 (6 bases). This CDR3 contains 15 residues. From germline, CDR1 is LGHNA and CDR2 YSLEER. V dropped 2 bases and J dropped 4 bases, with 14 bases sitting between them. The CDR3 sequence is CASSQKDRKLYGYTF. In DNA form, the CDR3 reads TGCGCCAGCAGCCAAAAAGACAGGAAGCTCTATGGCTACACCTTC.

Notes on this clone: Other DNA sequences of this sample code for an identical CDR3. The V and J genes are TRBV2 and TRBJ1-2; tentative D call: TRBD1 (6 bases). The CDR3 runs 14 residues. Germline loops: CDR1 SNHLY, CDR2 FYNNEI. V was cut by 4 bases and J by 3 bases, with 12 bases left in between. CDR3 DNA sequence: TGTGCCAGCAGTGCTCCGGGACAAGACTATGGCTACACCTTC. It is translated as CASSAPGQDYGYTF.

This chain connects TRBV6-5 to TRBJ1-2, with a possible D match to TRBD1 (5 bases). The CDR3 is 13 amino acids. V dropped 2 bases and J dropped 4 bases, with 8 bases sitting between them. CDR1 and CDR2 from the germline V gene are MNHEY and SVGAGI. The CDR3 coding sequence is TGTGCCAGCAGTTACGACAGCCTCTATGGCTACACCTTC. Amino acid sequence: CASSYDSLYGYTF.

The rearrangement uses TRBV10-3 and TRBJ2-7, with 9 bases aligning to TRBD1. CDR1 is ENHRY, CDR2 SYGVKD, per germline. With V trimmed by 5 bases and J by 3 bases, 5 bases remained unmatched. This CDR3 spans 14 amino acids. The CDR3 region is CAISSGTGSYEQYF. The CDR3 region has the DNA TGTGCCATCAGTTCCGGGACAGGGAGCTACGAGCAGTACTTC.

This clone was counted once. This chain joins TRBV2 and TRBJ1-1; no clear D. The CDR3 runs to 15 residues. Per the germline V gene, CDR1 is SNHLY and CDR2 is FYNNEI. Trimming pared 1 base from V and 7 bases from J, leaving 16 bases between. The DNA of the CDR3 is TGTGCCAGCAGTGAAGGGGTGGGTCATATCTTTGAAGCTTTCTTT. Protein product: CASSEGVGHIFEAFF.

The V and J genes are TRBV16 and TRBJ1-1; the D is unclear. This CDR3 contains 12 residues. CDR1 and CDR2 from the germline V gene are KGHSY and FQNENV. V gave up 4 bases and J gave up 8 bases, with 11 bases separating them. The CDR3 reads CASSPTALEAFF. CDR3 DNA: TGTGCCAGCAGCCCCACTGCACTAGAAGCTTTCTTT.